In this sample, the clone carrying this T cell receptor (beta chain) turned up a few times. TCRdb re-analysed the 5' RACE reads in MiXCR, keeping a single row per CDR3 protein. The table lists over 150,000 distinct CDR3 sequences, 10% to 15% of them singletons. This entry comes from a study of T-cell memory formation after mild COVID-19. The clonotype originates from a man aged 18 to 29 who had mild COVID-19 (a few samples of this study predate the infection). Cell type and time point are not known. Sequenced sample: PBMCs or a T cell subset sorted from them (not recorded which).

In nucleotides, the CDR3 is TGTGCCAGCAGCTTTGGGGTGAACACAGATACGCAGTATTTT. Translated, it gives CASSFGVNTDTQYF. The chain carries TRBV7-9 and TRBJ2-3; D gene ambiguous. The CDR3 length is 14 residues. V was cut by 3 bases and J by 2 bases, with 9 bases left in between. Germline V gene sequence: CDR1 SEHNR, CDR2 FQNEAQ (reference sequence).